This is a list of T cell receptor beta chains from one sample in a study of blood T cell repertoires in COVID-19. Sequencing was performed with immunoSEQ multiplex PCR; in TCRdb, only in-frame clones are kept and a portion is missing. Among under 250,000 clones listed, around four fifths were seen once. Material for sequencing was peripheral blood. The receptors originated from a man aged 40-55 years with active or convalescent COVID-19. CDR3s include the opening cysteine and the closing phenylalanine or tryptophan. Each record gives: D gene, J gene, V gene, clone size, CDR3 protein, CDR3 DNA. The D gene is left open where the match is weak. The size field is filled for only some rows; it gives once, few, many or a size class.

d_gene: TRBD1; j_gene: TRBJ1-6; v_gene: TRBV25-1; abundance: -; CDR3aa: CASSERGGASSPLHF; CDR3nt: TGTGCCAGCAGTGAGAGAGGGGGCGCGTCTTCACCCCTCCACTTT
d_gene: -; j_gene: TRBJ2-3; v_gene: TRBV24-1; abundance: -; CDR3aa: CATSLGGDTQYF; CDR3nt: TGTGCCACCAGTCTGGGAGGTGATACGCAGTATTTT
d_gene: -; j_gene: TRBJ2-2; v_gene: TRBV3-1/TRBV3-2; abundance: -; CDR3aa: CASSHPRLASTNTGELFF; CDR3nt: TGTGCCAGCAGCCACCCCAGGCTAGCGAGCACAAACACCGGGGAGCTGTTTTTT
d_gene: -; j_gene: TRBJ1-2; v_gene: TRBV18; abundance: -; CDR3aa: CASSPEVTGYGYTF; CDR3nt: TGTGCCAGCTCACCGGAAGTCACAGGTTATGGCTACACCTTC
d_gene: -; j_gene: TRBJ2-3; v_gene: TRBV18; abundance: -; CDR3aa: CASSPRINRGRKPDTQYF; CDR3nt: TGTGCCAGCTCACCACGAATAAATCGAGGGAGGAAGCCAGATACGCAGTATTTT
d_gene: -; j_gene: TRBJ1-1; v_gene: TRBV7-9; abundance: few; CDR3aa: CASKVIGQGIPEAFF; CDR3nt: TGTGCCAGCAAAGTAATAGGGCAGGGGATCCCTGAAGCTTTCTTT
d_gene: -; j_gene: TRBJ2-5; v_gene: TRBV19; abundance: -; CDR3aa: CASSDREETQYF; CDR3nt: TGTGCCAGTAGTGACAGAGAAGAGACCCAGTACTTC
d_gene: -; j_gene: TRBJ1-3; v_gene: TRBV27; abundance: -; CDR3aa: CASSLCREVSGNTIYF; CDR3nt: TGTGCCAGCAGTCTCTGCCGAGAAGTCTCTGGAAACACCATATATTTT
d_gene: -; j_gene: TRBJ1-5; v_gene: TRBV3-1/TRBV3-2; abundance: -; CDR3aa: CASSQEGGNQPQHF; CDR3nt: TGTGCCAGCAGCCAAGAGGGGGGTAATCAGCCCCAGCATTTT
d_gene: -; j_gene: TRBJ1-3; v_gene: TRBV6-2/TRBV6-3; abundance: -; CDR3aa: CASSYSNPYSSGNTIYF; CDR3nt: TGTGCCAGCAGTTACTCGAATCCCTACAGCTCTGGAAACACCATATATTTT
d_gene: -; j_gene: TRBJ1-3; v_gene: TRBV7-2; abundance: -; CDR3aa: CASSFALSAGGNTIYF; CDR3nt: TGTGCCAGCAGCTTCGCCTTGTCGGCAGGGGGAAACACCATATATTTT
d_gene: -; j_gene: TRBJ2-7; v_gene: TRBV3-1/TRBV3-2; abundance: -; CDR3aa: CASSQDRTGLNKYF; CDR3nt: TGTGCCAGCAGCCAAGATAGGACAGGACTAAATAAGTACTTC
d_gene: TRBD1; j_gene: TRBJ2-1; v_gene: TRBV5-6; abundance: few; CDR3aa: CASSLLGTGSFNEQFF; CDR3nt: TGTGCCAGCAGCTTGTTGGGGACAGGGTCCTTCAATGAGCAGTTCTTC
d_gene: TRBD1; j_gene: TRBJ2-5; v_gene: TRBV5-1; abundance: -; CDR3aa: CASSLGTGWETQYF; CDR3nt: TGCGCCAGCAGCTTGGGGACAGGGTGGGAGACCCAGTACTTC
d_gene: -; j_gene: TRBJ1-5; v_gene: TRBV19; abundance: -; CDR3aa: CASSIYAGDQPQHF; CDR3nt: TGTGCCAGTAGTATTTATGCAGGGGATCAGCCCCAGCATTTT
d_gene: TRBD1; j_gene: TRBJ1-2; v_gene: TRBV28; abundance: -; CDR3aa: CASTPGQGGGYTF; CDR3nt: TGTGCCAGCACGCCGGGACAGGGGGGAGGCTACACCTTC
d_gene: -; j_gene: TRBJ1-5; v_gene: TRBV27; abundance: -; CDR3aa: CASSLSPRGRDQPQHF; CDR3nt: TGTGCCAGCAGTTTATCCCCGAGAGGGCGGGATCAGCCCCAGCATTTT
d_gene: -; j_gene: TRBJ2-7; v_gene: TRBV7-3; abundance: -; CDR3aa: CASSLLPDNEQYF; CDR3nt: TGTGCCAGCAGCTTACTCCCAGATAACGAGCAGTACTTC
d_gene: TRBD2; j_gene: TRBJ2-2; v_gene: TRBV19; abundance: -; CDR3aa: CASRPLQRGDTGELFF; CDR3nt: TGTGCCAGTAGACCCCTCCAGCGGGGGGACACCGGGGAGCTGTTTTTT
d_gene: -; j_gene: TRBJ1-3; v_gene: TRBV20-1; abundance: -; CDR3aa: CSASITGRGASGNTIYF; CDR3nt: TGCAGTGCTAGTATCACGGGCCGGGGAGCCTCTGGAAACACCATATATTTT
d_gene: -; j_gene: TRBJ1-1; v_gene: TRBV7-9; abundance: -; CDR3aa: CASSLYGGSPNTEAFF; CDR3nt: TGTGCCAGCAGCTTATACGGGGGGAGCCCGAACACTGAAGCTTTCTTT
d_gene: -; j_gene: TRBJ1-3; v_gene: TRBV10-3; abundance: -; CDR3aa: CASSSGNTIYF; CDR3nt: TGTGCCTCTTCGTCTGGAAACACCATATATTTT
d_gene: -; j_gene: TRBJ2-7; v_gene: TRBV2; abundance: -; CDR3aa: CASSGSGRRQYF; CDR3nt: TGTGCCAGCAGTGGGAGTGGCCGAAGGCAGTACTTC
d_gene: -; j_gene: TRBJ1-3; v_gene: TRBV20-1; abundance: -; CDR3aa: CSASRYGGEGGNTIYF; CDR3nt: TGCAGTGCTAGTCGCTATGGGGGCGAGGGTGGAAACACCATATATTTT
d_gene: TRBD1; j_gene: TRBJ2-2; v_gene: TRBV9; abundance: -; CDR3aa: CASQGANTGELFF; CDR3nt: TGTGCCAGCCAGGGGGCGAACACCGGGGAGCTGTTTTTT